This T cell receptor (beta chain) was sequenced in a study of T cell repertoires in aging, cancer and after chemotherapy. For the study at large: Six age groups, ranging from 30 or younger to 70 or older, included the donors. Healthy donor repertoires were recorded over several months to years and showed clear clonal overlap.

Peripheral blood genomic DNA, not sorted cells or RNA, was the template. Multiplex touch-down PCR with TRB-A/B primers amplified rearranged V-D-J TRB sequences. TCRdb re-called the multiplex PCR reads with MiXCR, one entry per CDR3 protein. The table shows 5,000 or so distinct CDR3 sequences, with more than 25% occurring only once. Study-level results: Rebound thymic output was suggested by rising median generation probability during chemotherapy in each cancer cohort.

This clonotype turned up a few times. Its specificity is unknown. V shed 3 bases and J shed 2 bases, with 11 bases lying between them. The CDR3 loop spans 15 amino acids. CDR1 is KGHDR, CDR2 SFDVKD, per germline. This receptor was obtained from a human donor in good health. What was sequenced was blood. The gene calls are TRBV24-1 and TRBJ2-3; possibly TRBD2 for D (6 bases). DNA for the CDR3: TGTGCCACCAGTGATCTTCGGGACTCCACAGATACGCAGTATTTT. It translates to CATSDLRDSTDTQYF.